This T cell receptor beta chain was sequenced during a study of OX40 agonist ivuxolimab in advanced cancers. Clones were read by immunoSEQ multiplex PCR, and TCRdb kept only the in-frame ones, dropping some. The table shows some 83,000 clones, with approximately 89% occurring only once. Trimming took off 5 bases at V and 7 bases at J, with 8 bases between the two ends. The V gene's germline CDR1 is SGHAT and CDR2 FQNNGV. This CDR3 spans 11 amino acids. This clonotype originated in an adult with an advanced solid tumor such as melanoma, head and neck, liver or kidney cancer. This chain joins TRBV11-2 and TRBJ2-5; no clear D. Sequences were derived from CD4+ or CD8+ T cells sorted from blood, sampled in a trial of the OX40 agonist ivuxolimab. CDR3 sequence (DNA): TGTGCCAGCAGCCCAGATAGGACCCAGTACTTC. Its protein product is CASSPDRTQYF.